These 28 T cell receptor beta chains came from one sample sequenced in a study of vaccination effects on CD4 cells after COVID-19. Profiled with immunoSEQ multiplex PCR; TCRdb holds only in-frame clones, not every one. This table has about 66,000 clones, 76% appearing once. Antigen-specific CD4+ T cells were expanded with viral peptide pools in the ViraFEST assay before sequencing. After around nine days in culture, the CD4+ T cells were isolated. Participants received two doses of either the BNT162b2 or mRNA-1273 vaccine. No cognate antigen is known for these TCRs. The material sequenced was CD4+ T cells from PBMCs cultured with HCoV-OC43 spike peptides, taken after COVID-19 vaccination. Subset in this sample: HCoV-OC43 spike overlapping peptide pool stimulation. The receptor set was obtained from a human donor who received a COVID-19 vaccine.

The sample holds one count of this clone. The chain joins TRBV24-1 to TRBJ2-5; possibly TRBD1 or TRBD2 for D (5 bases each). This CDR3 comprises 15 residues. The V and J ends lost 1 base and 1 base respectively, with 9 bases between them. The germline CDR1 and CDR2 sequences are KGHDR and SFDVKD. As DNA, the CDR3 is TGTGCCACCAGTGATTTTCAGGGAGCCCAAGAGACCCAGTACTTC. Its translation is CATSDFQGAQETQYF.

CDR3 in amino acids: CATSDSRGGTDTQYF. DNA for the CDR3: TGTGCCACCAGTGATAGCAGGGGGGGCACAGATACGCAGTATTTT. The rearrangement links TRBV24-1 to TRBJ2-3, with D maybe TRBD1 (7 bases). With 3 bases removed from V and 1 base from J, the gap between germline ends came to 10 bases. Per germline, CDR1 KGHDR and CDR2 SFDVKD. This CDR3 is 15 amino acids long.

The J gene is TRBJ2-5, the V gene TRBV5-1; 12 bases are a match to TRBD1. Germline assignment: CDR1 SGHRS and CDR2 YFSETQ. J gave up 5 bases and V 4 bases, and 6 bases lay outside the gene matches. This CDR3 is built from 15 residues. The CDR3 DNA is TGCGCCAGCAGCCACCGGGACAGGGGGCGGGAGACCCAGTACTTC. This codes for CASSHRDRGRETQYF.

This clone was counted between two and nine times. The rearrangement joins TRBV29-1 to TRBJ1-4, with TRBD1 matching over 10 bases. V dropped 7 bases and J dropped 6; count of bases not matched to a gene: 2. Germline V gene lookup returns CDR1 SQVTM and CDR2 ANQGSEA. This CDR3 is built from 12 residues. For the CDR3, the DNA is TGCAGCGCGGGGACAGGGGATGAAAAACTGTTTTTT. Translated: CSAGTGDEKLFF.

J is TRBJ2-2 and V is TRBV6-5; D is undetermined. V lost 6 bases and J lost 1, with 12 bases in between. Germline V gene lookup returns CDR1 MNHEY and CDR2 SVGAGI. This CDR3 region has 15 residues. CDR3 region: CASRQTLGNTGELFF. The CDR3 nucleotides read TGTGCCAGCAGGCAGACCCTTGGGAACACCGGGGAGCTGTTTTTT.

The J gene is TRBJ2-5, the V gene TRBV24-1, with TRBD1 matching over 7 bases. The CDR3 consists of 15 residues. Trimming cost V 4 bases and J 2 bases; bases outside gene matches: 6. CDR1 and CDR2 from the germline V gene are KGHDR and SFDVKD. This chain's CDR3 is CATSEATGDQETQYF. The CDR3 DNA sequence: TGTGCCACCAGTGAAGCAACAGGGGATCAAGAGACCCAGTACTTC.

The chain combines TRBV10-3 with TRBJ1-5; 8 positions match TRBD1. Germline V gene lookup returns CDR1 ENHRY and CDR2 SYGVKD. The CDR3 has 14 residues. V shed 10 bases, J shed 5 bases, and the junction held 10 bases outside the gene matches. The DNA of the CDR3 is TGTGCCACCGGACAGGGTTTAGGACATCAGCCCCAGCATTTT. It specifies CATGQGLGHQPQHF.

This sequence joins TRBV27 and TRBJ1-6; 10 bases fit TRBD1. The V gene end was trimmed by 6 bases and the J gene end by 8 bases; junction bases not matched to a gene: 4. CDR1 is MNHEY, CDR2 SMNVEV, per germline (reference sequence). The CDR3 contains 14 residues. DNA of the CDR3: TGTGCCAGCAGGGCCGGGACAGGGGATTCACCCCTCCACTTT. Amino acid sequence: CASRAGTGDSPLHF.

V and J are TRBV18 and TRBJ1-5; 8 bases fit TRBD1. CDR3 size: 15 residues. The germline CDR1 and CDR2 sequences are KGHSH and LQKENI. Losses at the gene ends were 4 bases for V and 3 bases for J; bases not matched to a gene: 5. CDR3 protein: CASSQTGVTNQPQHF. In DNA, the CDR3 is TGTGCCAGCTCACAGACAGGGGTGACCAATCAGCCCCAGCATTTT.

This sequence joins TRBV7-2 and TRBJ2-1; the D gene is possibly TRBD1 (5 bases). V was cut by 6 bases and J by 0 bases, with 12 bases left in between. The CDR3 runs 15 residues. Germline CDR1 is SGHTA and CDR2 is FQGNSA. CDR3 protein: CASRPDSHSYNEQFF. The CDR3 DNA sequence: TGTGCCAGCAGACCTGACAGCCACTCCTACAATGAGCAGTTCTTC.

This rearrangement joins TRBV29-1 to TRBJ1-4; D gene ambiguous. The V and J ends lost 7 bases and 4 bases respectively, with 19 bases between them. Per the germline V gene, CDR1 is SQVTM and CDR2 is ANQGSEA. The CDR3 spans 15 residues. CDR3 loop: CSASSSSRGNEKLFF. The CDR3 coding sequence is TGCAGCGCCTCCTCCAGCTCCCGAGGTAATGAAAAACTGTTTTTT. Together with reference TRBV29-1 and TRBJ1-4, the CDR3 gives the full variable domain: SAVISQKPSRDICQRGTSLTIQCQVDSQVTMMFWYRQQPGQSLTLIATANQGSEATYESGFVIDKFPISRPNLTFSTLTVSNMSPEDSSIYLCSASSSSRGNEKLFFGSGTQLSVL.

The V call is TRBV7-2, the J call TRBJ2-5, with 12 bases fitting TRBD2. Germline lookup yields CDR1 SGHTA and CDR2 FQGNSA. The CDR3 runs to 14 residues. The ends lost 3 bases at V and 4 bases at J; junction bases unmatched: 0. The CDR3 region is CASSLTSGRETQYF. The CDR3 coding sequence is TGTGCCAGCAGCTTGACTAGCGGGAGAGAGACCCAGTACTTC.

The V gene is TRBV6-2 or TRBV6-3, the J gene TRBJ2-7; possibly TRBD1 for D (6 bases). Germline V gene sequence: CDR1 MNHEY, CDR2 SVGEGT. The germline V and J ends were trimmed by 6 bases and 3 bases, with 18 bases remaining between them. CDR3 length: 15 residues. The CDR3 bases are TGTGCCAGCAGCAGAGGGGGAAGCAGGGGCTACGAGCAGTACGTC. Translating it yields CASSRGGSRGYEQYV.

The J gene is TRBJ2-6, the V gene TRBV30, with D perhaps being TRBD1 or TRBD2 (6 bases each). V lost 6 bases and J 2 bases, leaving 11 bases between the germline ends. CDR3 length: 14 residues. The germline V gene has CDR1 GTSNPN and CDR2 SVGIG (reference sequence). The CDR3, as DNA: TGTGCCTGTAACAGGGAGGCTGGGGCCAACGTCCTGACTTTC. This gives the protein CACNREAGANVLTF.

V is TRBV5-1 and J is TRBJ1-6, with 10 bases identical to TRBD1. V shed 1 base, J shed 10 bases, and the junction held 5 bases outside the gene matches. The CDR3 extends over 15 amino acids. From germline, CDR1 is SGHRS and CDR2 YFSETQ. The chain's CDR3 is CASSLTRQGASPLHF. The CDR3 DNA follows: TGCGCCAGCAGCTTGACCAGACAGGGGGCCTCACCCCTCCACTTT.

The chain links TRBV29-1 to TRBJ1-2; 8 bases align to TRBD1. In germline, CDR1 is SQVTM, CDR2 ANQGSEA. This CDR3 is built from 13 residues. Losses at the gene ends were 7 bases for V and 0 bases for J; bases not matched to a gene: 4. CDR3 sequence reads: CSAGQGTNYGYTF. DNA for the CDR3: TGCAGCGCCGGACAGGGCACTAACTATGGCTACACCTTC.

This chain connects TRBV19 to TRBJ1-1; perhaps TRBD1 as D (6 bases). This CDR3 has 14 amino acids. Germline loops: CDR1 LNHDA, CDR2 SQIVND (reference sequence). With 4 bases removed from V and 5 bases from J, the gap between germline ends came to 14 bases. CDR3 residues: CASSSTGRRTEAFF. The CDR3 nucleotides read TGTGCCAGTAGTAGTACAGGGAGGCGAACTGAAGCTTTCTTT.

The chain combines TRBV2 with TRBJ1-1, with 7 bases fitting TRBD1. The CDR3 consists of 14 residues. Trimming at V came to 6 bases and at J to 2 bases, leaving 6 bases not matched to a gene. From germline, CDR1 is SNHLY and CDR2 FYNNEI. The CDR3 reads CASSLRGANTEAFF. The CDR3 DNA reads TGTGCCAGCAGCCTCAGGGGGGCAAACACTGAAGCTTTCTTT.

This clone has only one observation. The V call is TRBV6-5, the J call TRBJ1-1; tentatively, D is TRBD1 (5 bases). This CDR3 is 14 amino acids long. Germline V gene sequence: CDR1 MNHEY, CDR2 SVGAGI. Trimming removed 4 bases at V and 0 bases at J, with 9 bases between. The CDR3 reads CASSSPGLNTEAFF. As DNA, the CDR3 is TGTGCCAGCAGTTCTCCAGGGTTGAACACTGAAGCTTTCTTT.

The chain links TRBV28 to TRBJ1-1; possibly TRBD1 for D (6 bases). Between the trimmed V and J ends, which lost 5 bases and 5 bases, there was a span of 18 bases. Germline V gene lookup returns CDR1 MDHEN and CDR2 SYDVKM. The CDR3 has 15 residues. Here the CDR3 DNA reads TGTGCCAGCAGTACAATCGGGAGGGGGGAGACTGAAGCTTTCTTT. Translating gives CASSTIGRGETEAFF.

V is TRBV20-1 and J is TRBJ1-1; D is unclear. Germline V lookup: CDR1 DFQATT, CDR2 SNEGSKA (reference sequence). Trimming stripped 4 bases from V and 4 bases from J, with 7 bases between. The length of the CDR3 is 11 residues. CDR3 residues: CSAKGLTEAFF. The DNA of the CDR3 is TGCAGTGCTAAAGGTCTCACTGAAGCTTTCTTT.

The genes are TRBV24-1 and TRBJ1-2; maybe TRBD1 (5 bases). The length of the CDR3 is 14 residues. Germline values: CDR1 KGHDR, CDR2 SFDVKD. Deletions cut 4 bases from V and 5 bases from J, with 13 bases between. In DNA, the CDR3 is TGTGCCACCAGTGACATCTCCAGGGAATATGGCTACACCTTC. Protein product: CATSDISREYGYTF.

This clone was seen just once. This chain connects TRBV19 to TRBJ1-1, with unresolved D. From germline, CDR1 is LNHDA and CDR2 SQIVND (reference sequence). The CDR3 has 13 amino acids. V was pared by 6 bases and J by 7 bases, with 15 bases between. The chain's CDR3 is CASSLTIKGEAFF. CDR3 bases: TGTGCCAGTAGCTTGACAATCAAAGGTGAAGCTTTCTTT.

The J gene is TRBJ2-2, the V gene TRBV7-6; 8 nucleotides agree with TRBD1. V lost 2 bases and J lost 7; bases outside the gene matches: 6. Germline V gene data show CDR1 as SGHVS and CDR2 as FNYEAQ. There are 15 residues in the CDR3. The CDR3 DNA sequence: TGTGCCAGCAGCTTACGGACAGGGTTTAGCGGGGAGCTGTTTTTT. Translation gives CASSLRTGFSGELFF.

The genes are TRBV6-5 and TRBJ1-1; the match to TRBD1 covers 8 bases. The length of the CDR3 is 14 residues. Germline trimming cut 2 bases from V and 5 bases from J; bases unmatched to any gene: 4. Germline CDR1 is MNHEY and CDR2 is SVGAGI. The CDR3 loop is CASSYRQGATEAFF. Written as DNA, the CDR3 is TGTGCCAGCAGTTACCGGCAGGGGGCAACTGAAGCTTTCTTT.

This clone was found once. This chain connects TRBV10-2 to TRBJ2-2, with D tentatively TRBD2 (7 bases). CDR1 is WSHSY and CDR2 is SAAADI in the germline V gene. CDR3 length: 15 amino acids. V was trimmed by 3 bases and J by 5 bases, leaving 13 bases between them. The CDR3: CASSDWGGRTGELFF. In DNA, the CDR3 is TGCGCCAGCAGTGACTGGGGGGGGCGAACCGGGGAGCTGTTTTTT.

The genes are TRBV10-3 and TRBJ2-3, with D unresolved. V was shortened by 4 bases and J by 2 bases, with 13 bases between the two germline ends. Per germline, CDR1 ENHRY and CDR2 SYGVKD. This CDR3 is 15 amino acids long. CDR3 region: CAISAMGRVTDTQYF. CDR3 DNA: TGTGCCATCAGTGCTATGGGAAGAGTCACAGATACGCAGTATTTT.

The genes are TRBV5-1 and TRBJ1-2, with D possibly TRBD1 on 5 matching bases. Trimming pared 5 bases from V and 3 bases from J, leaving 14 bases between. The germline gives CDR1 SGHRS, CDR2 YFSETQ. The CDR3 covers 14 residues. In DNA, the CDR3 is TGCGCCAGCAGTCCAGGGAATTCGGACTATGGCTACACCTTC. Amino acid sequence: CASSPGNSDYGYTF.